Presented here are 12 T cell receptor beta chains from one specimen sequenced in a study of Ad26.COV2.S vaccination and SARS-CoV-2 variants. The method was immunoSEQ multiplex PCR; TCRdb's version includes in-frame clones alone and lacks a portion of them. The sample lists 350,000 to 550,000 clones; roughly 89% were seen once. Treatment of the sample: around 19 received Ad26.COV2.S at low or high dose, single or two shots; five or six received placebo; per-sample allocation not given. Vaccine and placebo recipients were sampled on day 63 after the first injection. The sequencing used peripheral blood, collected in a trial of Ad26.COV2.S vaccine versus placebo. All receptors derive from a person between 18 and 60 years old who received the Ad26.COV2.S COVID-19 vaccine or a placebo.

This clone was found a few times. This chain connects TRBV4-1 to TRBJ1-1; 7 bases line up with TRBD1. Trimming took 3 bases from V and 1 from J; bases not matched to a gene: 8. CDR3 length: 16 residues. In germline, CDR1 is MGHRA, CDR2 YSYEKL. CDR3 in DNA: TGCGCCAGCAGCCAGGGTCCCAGGGGGAGGAACACTGAAGCTTTCTTT. Its protein is CASSQGPRGRNTEAFF.

This clone has a single count. V gene TRBV7-2 combines with J gene TRBJ1-2; 8 positions agree with TRBD1. J was trimmed by 4 bases and V by 5 bases; bases with no gene match: 12. CDR3 length: 16 residues. Germline values: CDR1 SGHTA, CDR2 FQGNSA. This CDR3 reads CASSLGWTGRSYGYTF. The DNA for the CDR3 is TGTGCCAGCAGCCTGGGCTGGACAGGGCGATCCTATGGCTACACCTTC.

The chain recombines TRBV7-2 with TRBJ1-1, with D unresolved. The CDR3 consists of 15 residues. Germline V gene data show CDR1 as SGHTA and CDR2 as FQGNSA. Trimming left V 6 bases short and J 4 bases short, with 18 bases between. Written as DNA, the CDR3 is TGTGCCAGCAGTATCGTGGGAGGTGTCGGCACTGAAGCTTTCTTT. This sequence encodes CASSIVGGVGTEAFF.

V is TRBV12-3 or TRBV12-4 and J is TRBJ1-1; TRBD1 matches at 7 bases. CDR3 size: 12 residues. V lost 6 bases, J lost 14 bases, and 12 bases stayed unmatched. This CDR3 is CASSLGRQGEFF. The CDR3 DNA sequence: TGTGCCAGCAGCCTAGGACGACAGGGTGAGTTCTTT.

This chain links TRBV24-1 with TRBJ2-1; 9 bases line up with TRBD1. The length of the CDR3 is 17 residues. Germline V gene sequence: CDR1 KGHDR, CDR2 SFDVKD. V trimming: 4 bases; J trimming: 1 base; junction bases outside the gene matches: 7. This CDR3 is CATSDVNRGLSYNEQFF. CDR3 DNA: TGTGCCACCAGTGACGTTAACAGGGGGCTGTCCTACAATGAGCAGTTCTTC.

The chain employs TRBV7-2 and TRBJ2-7; D is possibly TRBD2 (6 bases). The CDR3 runs 15 residues. The germline V gene has CDR1 SGHTA and CDR2 FQGNSA. The V gene lost 5 bases and the J gene lost 2 bases, with 16 bases spanning the gap. The CDR3 reads CASSPWGDGTYEQYF. DNA for the CDR3: TGTGCCAGCAGCCCTTGGGGGGACGGAACCTACGAGCAGTACTTC. Full variable domain (missing parts from reference TRBV7-2 and TRBJ2-7): GAGVSQSPSNKVTEKGKDVELRCDPISGHTALYWYRQSLGQGLEFLIYFQGNSAPDKSGLPSDRFSAERTGGSVSTLTIQRTQQEDSAVYLCASSPWGDGTYEQYFGPGTRLTVT.

The V call is TRBV4-1, the J call TRBJ2-5; a possible D gene is TRBD1 (6 bases). The V gene lost 6 bases and the J gene lost 4 bases, with 18 bases spanning the gap. Germline V CDR1 and CDR2: MGHRA, YSYEKL. The CDR3 contains 15 residues. The CDR3 bases are TGCGCCAGCAGTTTTCAGACAGGAGGAAGAGAGACCCAGTACTTC. Its protein product is CASSFQTGGRETQYF.

The V call is TRBV7-2, the J call TRBJ2-1; 8 bases are a match to TRBD2. The V and J ends lost 8 bases and 0 bases, in that order; junction bases with no gene match: 9. There are 16 residues in the CDR3. Germline V lookup: CDR1 SGHTA, CDR2 FQGNSA. The CDR3, as DNA: TGTGCCAGCGCGCCGCGGGGGGTCAGCTCCTACAATGAGCAGTTCTTC. Translating gives CASAPRGVSSYNEQFF.

The CDR3 DNA reads as TGCGCCAGCAGCTTGAACAGTAGACAAGAGACCCAGTACTTC. Its protein is CASSLNSRQETQYF. This chain links TRBV5-1 with TRBJ2-5; D unclear. The CDR3 totals 14 residues. Trimming took off 1 base at V and 2 bases at J, with 9 bases between the two ends. Germline lookup yields CDR1 SGHRS and CDR2 YFSETQ.

The chain combines TRBV18 with TRBJ2-1; the D call may be TRBD1 or TRBD2 (5 bases each). Trimming left V 1 base short and J 0 bases short, with 7 bases between. The CDR3 sequence is 15 residues long. Germline V lookup: CDR1 KGHSH, CDR2 LQKENI. CDR3 sequence (DNA): TGTGCCAGCTCACCACGGGGGAGCTCCTACAATGAGCAGTTCTTC. Residues: CASSPRGSSYNEQFF.

The CDR3 loop is CASSQLPGAFTGELFF. CDR3 nucleotide sequence: TGCGCCAGCAGCCAACTGCCGGGGGCCTTCACCGGGGAGCTGTTTTTT. This sequence joins TRBV4-1 and TRBJ2-2; TRBD1 or TRBD2 may be the D gene (6 bases each). CDR1 is MGHRA and CDR2 is YSYEKL in the germline V gene. V was cut by 2 bases and J by 4 bases, with 14 bases left in between. The CDR3 is made up of 16 amino acids.

V is TRBV9 and J is TRBJ2-2; D call uncertain. This CDR3 contains 14 residues. The ends were cut back, 9 bases at V and 0 bases at J, with 12 bases in the middle. The germline gives CDR1 SGDLS, CDR2 YYNGEE. The CDR3 protein is CATGSGANTGELFF. The CDR3 DNA is TGTGCCACCGGTTCGGGCGCGAACACCGGGGAGCTGTTTTTT.